A selection of T cell receptor beta chains follows, all from one sample in a study of shared clonotypes between healthy human individuals. Using immunoSEQ multiplex PCR, the repertoire was profiled, and TCRdb retains in-frame clones only, with some absent. This table has nearly 750,000 clones, 72% appearing once. Sequencing input: memory CD4+ T cells sorted from blood. Receptors were obtained from a woman in her 30s in good health. Each CDR3 is given with its conserved first and last residue. The order of the fields is D gene, clone size, J gene, V gene, CDR3 protein, CDR3 DNA. A D gene is named only where the DNA matches it firmly. Not every row has a clone size; where given, it reads once, few, many or a size class.

>TRBD2|once|TRBJ2-2|TRBV19
CASSIDLGLAGVTGELFF
TGTGCCAGTAGTATAGATCTCGGACTAGCGGGAGTCACCGGGGAGCTGTTTTTT
>-|few|TRBJ2-7|TRBV10-1
CASSKGSRDEQYF
TGCGCCAGCAGTAAGGGTAGCCGCGACGAGCAGTACTTC
>-|-|TRBJ1-5|TRBV5-8
CASSLAQSNQPQHF
TGTGCCAGCAGCTTGGCACAGAGTAATCAGCCCCAGCATTTT
>-|-|TRBJ2-2|TRBV19
CASSIPGSGGGELFF
TGTGCCAGTAGTATTCCCGGGAGCGGTGGCGGGGAGCTGTTTTTT
>TRBD1|-|TRBJ2-7|TRBV28
CASSGRGRGVYEQYF
TGTGCCAGCAGTGGCAGGGGGCGCGGTGTTTACGAGCAGTACTTC
>-|-|TRBJ2-2|TRBV2
CASSGQLTGELFF
TGTGCCAGCAGTGGACAGCTGACCGGGGAGCTGTTTTTT
>-|-|TRBJ1-5|TRBV6-4
CASSAELDQPQHF
TGTGCCAGCAGCGCCGAATTGGATCAGCCCCAGCATTTT
>TRBD1|-|TRBJ2-7|TRBV28
CASSSEGTVVYEQYF
TGTGCCAGCAGTTCCGAAGGGACAGTGGTCTACGAGCAGTACTTC
>TRBD1|once|TRBJ2-7|TRBV5-1
CASSLGQGMDEQYF
TGCGCCAGCAGCTTGGGACAGGGTATGGACGAGCAGTACTTC
>TRBD2|-|TRBJ2-1|TRBV11-3
CASSPQLAGVRDEQFF
TGTGCCAGCAGCCCCCAACTAGCGGGAGTACGGGATGAGCAGTTCTTC
>TRBD1|-|TRBJ2-6|TRBV6-5
CASSYEGQRVANVLTF
TGTGCCAGCAGTTATGAGGGACAGCGCGTGGCCAACGTCCTGACTTTC
>TRBD1|-|TRBJ2-1|TRBV19
CASSSDRGLYNEQFF
TGTGCCAGTAGTTCGGACAGGGGGCTCTACAATGAGCAGTTCTTC
>-|-|TRBJ2-4|TRBV28
CASSFPGPLGVQYF
TGTGCCAGCAGTTTCCCCGGGCCATTGGGTGTTCAGTACTTC
>-|-|TRBJ2-2|TRBV19
CASSGAASAGTGELFF
TGTGCCAGTAGTGGGGCAGCCTCTGCTGGCACCGGGGAGCTGTTTTTT
>-|-|TRBJ2-4|TRBV5-4
CASSLARDTSAKNIQYF
TGTGCCAGCAGCTTGGCCCGGGATACTAGCGCCAAAAACATTCAGTACTTC
>-|-|TRBJ1-5|TRBV28
CASSPQDRVQPQHF
TGTGCCAGCAGTCCGCAGGACCGGGTCCAGCCCCAGCATTTT
>TRBD1|-|TRBJ2-3|TRBV2
CASSRQGPDTQYF
TGTGCCAGCAGCAGACAGGGCCCAGATACGCAGTATTTT
>TRBD2|-|TRBJ2-3|TRBV5-5
CASSLDRGGRAVDTQYF
TGTGCCAGCAGCTTGGATCGGGGCGGGAGGGCCGTGGATACGCAGTATTTT
>-|-|TRBJ1-3|TRBV27
CASRGLGQGYF
TGTGCCAGCAGGGGGTTAGGGCAGGGATATTTT
>-|-|TRBJ2-7|TRBV6-1
CASSADPGNYEQYF
TGTGCCAGCAGTGCGGACCCAGGGAACTACGAGCAGTACTTC
>-|few|TRBJ2-4|TRBV19
CASSIDGGGVGPAKNIQYF
TGTGCCAGTAGTATAGATGGAGGGGGCGTCGGTCCCGCCAAAAACATTCAGTACTTC
>-|once|TRBJ1-1|TRBV28
CASSQGHTGLMNTEAFF
TGTGCCAGCAGCCAAGGCCACACAGGCCTTATGAACACTGAAGCTTTCTTT
>-|-|TRBJ2-7|TRBV10-2
CASSEAARGEQYF
TGCGCCAGCAGTGAGGCGGCGAGGGGCGAGCAGTACTTC
>TRBD2|few|TRBJ2-7|TRBV28
CASRPAVAGAYEQYF
TGTGCCAGCCGCCCCGCGGTAGCGGGAGCCTACGAGCAGTACTTC
>TRBD2|-|TRBJ2-2|TRBV5-4
CASSPAGLAVGTGELFF
TGTGCCAGCAGTCCCGCAGGACTAGCGGTTGGCACCGGGGAGCTGTTTTTT
>-|-|TRBJ2-2|TRBV19
CASSTYSGNTGELFF
TGTGCCAGTAGTACCTATAGCGGGAACACCGGGGAGCTGTTTTTT
>-|-|TRBJ1-1|TRBV27
CASSAMGRMNTEAFF
TGTGCCAGCAGTGCGATGGGACGGATGAACACTGAAGCTTTCTTT
>TRBD2|-|TRBJ2-5|TRBV5-4
CASSLKGRGQETQYF
TGTGCCAGCAGCTTGAAAGGGCGGGGGCAAGAGACCCAGTACTTC
>-|-|TRBJ1-1|TRBV6-5
CASSSPRGGPEAFF
TGTGCCAGCAGTTCACCCCGGGGGGGCCCTGAAGCTTTCTTT
>TRBD2|-|TRBJ2-5|TRBV29-1
CSVEAKRGAETQYF
TGCAGCGTAGAGGCCAAGCGGGGGGCAGAGACCCAGTACTTC
>-|-|TRBJ1-2|TRBV5-4
CASSPTEPEAYGYTF
TGTGCCAGCAGCCCTACAGAACCCGAAGCGTATGGCTACACCTTC
>-|-|TRBJ2-5|TRBV4-1
CASSQGGAGGRQETQYF
TGCGCCAGCAGCCAAGGCGGGGCAGGGGGGAGGCAAGAGACCCAGTACTTC
>-|-|TRBJ1-1|TRBV6-5
CASSYSANMNTEAFF
TGTGCCAGCAGTTACTCGGCCAACATGAACACTGAAGCTTTCTTT
>-|-|TRBJ1-1|TRBV19
CASSIFIGGTTEAFF
TGTGCCAGTAGTATTTTTATCGGGGGGACTACTGAAGCTTTCTTT
>-|once|TRBJ2-3|TRBV11-2
CASSPMVDSGTDTQYF
TGTGCCAGCAGCCCGATGGTTGATAGCGGCACAGATACGCAGTATTTT
>-|-|TRBJ1-2|TRBV2
CASSAQGGYGYTF
TGTGCCAGCAGCGCACAGGGAGGATATGGCTACACCTTC
>TRBD2|-|TRBJ2-2|TRBV9
CASSVVASGGVITGELFF
TGTGCCAGCAGCGTAGTGGCTAGCGGAGGAGTTATCACCGGGGAGCTGTTTTTT
>TRBD1|-|TRBJ2-7|TRBV7-9
CASRQTGDNEQYF
TGTGCCAGCAGGCAGACAGGGGATAACGAGCAGTACTTC
>TRBD1|-|TRBJ1-2|TRBV27
CASSSPGQLWSYTF
TGTGCCAGCAGTTCCCCGGGACAGCTTTGGAGCTACACCTTC
>-|-|TRBJ2-7|TRBV7-9
CASSLEYEQYF
TGTGCCAGCAGCCTAGAGTACGAGCAGTACTTC
>-|few|TRBJ1-1|TRBV2
CASSIGPNTEAFF
TGTGCCAGCTCCATCGGACCGAACACTGAAGCTTTCTTT